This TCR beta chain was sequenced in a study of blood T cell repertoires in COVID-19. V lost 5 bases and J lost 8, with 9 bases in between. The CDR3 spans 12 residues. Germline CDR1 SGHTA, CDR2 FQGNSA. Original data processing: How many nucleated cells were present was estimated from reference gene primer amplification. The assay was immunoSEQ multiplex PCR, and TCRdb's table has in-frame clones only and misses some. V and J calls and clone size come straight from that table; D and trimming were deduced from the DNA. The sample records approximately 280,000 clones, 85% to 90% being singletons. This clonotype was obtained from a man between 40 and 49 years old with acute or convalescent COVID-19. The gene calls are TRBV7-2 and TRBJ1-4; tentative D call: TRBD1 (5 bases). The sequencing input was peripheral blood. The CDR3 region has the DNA TGTGCCAGCAGCCCTTACAGGGAAAAACTGTTTTTT. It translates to CASSPYREKLFF.